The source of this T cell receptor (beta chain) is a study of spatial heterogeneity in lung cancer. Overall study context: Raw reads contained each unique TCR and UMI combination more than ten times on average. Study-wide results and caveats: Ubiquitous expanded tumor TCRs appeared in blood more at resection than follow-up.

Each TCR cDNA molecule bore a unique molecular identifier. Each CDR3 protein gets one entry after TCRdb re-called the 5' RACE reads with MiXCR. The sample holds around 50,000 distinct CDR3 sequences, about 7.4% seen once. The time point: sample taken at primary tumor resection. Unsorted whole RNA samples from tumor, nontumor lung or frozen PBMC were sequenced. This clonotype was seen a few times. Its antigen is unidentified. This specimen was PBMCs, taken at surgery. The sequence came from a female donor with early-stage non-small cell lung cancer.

The CDR3 protein is CAWTVAGTANTGELFF. The CDR3 bases are TGTGCCTGGACGGTTGCCGGGACAGCGAACACCGGGGAGCTGTTTTTT. The rearrangement uses TRBV30 and TRBJ2-2; 7 nucleotides line up with TRBD1. The CDR3 is made up of 16 amino acids. V gave up 4 bases and J gave up 0 bases; unmatched junction bases: 8. The V gene's germline CDR1 is GTSNPN and CDR2 SVGIG (reference sequence).